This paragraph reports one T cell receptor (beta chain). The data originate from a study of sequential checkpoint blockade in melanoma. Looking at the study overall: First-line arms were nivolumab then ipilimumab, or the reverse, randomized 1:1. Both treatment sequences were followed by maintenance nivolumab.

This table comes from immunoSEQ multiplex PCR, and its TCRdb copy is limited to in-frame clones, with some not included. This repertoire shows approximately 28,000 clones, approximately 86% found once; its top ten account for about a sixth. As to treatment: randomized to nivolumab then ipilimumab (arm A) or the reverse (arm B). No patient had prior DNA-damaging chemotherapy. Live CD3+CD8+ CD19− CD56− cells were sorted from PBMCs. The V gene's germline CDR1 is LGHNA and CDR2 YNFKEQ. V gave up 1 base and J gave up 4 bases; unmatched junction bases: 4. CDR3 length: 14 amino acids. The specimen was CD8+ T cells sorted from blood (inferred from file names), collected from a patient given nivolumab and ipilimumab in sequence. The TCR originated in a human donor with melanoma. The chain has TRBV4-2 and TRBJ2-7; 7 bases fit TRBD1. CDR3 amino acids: CASSQVGQAYEQYF. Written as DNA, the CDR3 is TGTGCCAGCAGCCAAGTTGGACAGGCATACGAGCAGTACTTC.